The rows below give T cell receptor beta chains drawn from one sample of a study of blood T cell repertoires in COVID-19. The data were produced by immunoSEQ multiplex PCR, yet TCRdb's version contains in-frame clones alone and is incomplete. The table has 95,000 to 150,000 clones, approximately 71% seen once; the top ten hold approximately 8%. The sample was peripheral blood. The receptors derive from a human donor in a cohort sampled during active COVID-19. The CDR3 runs from the conserved cysteine through the conserved F or W. Each record gives: J gene, V gene, CDR3 protein.

J: TRBJ1-1
V: TRBV6-6
CDR3: CASSLGTGANTEAFF

J: TRBJ2-7
V: TRBV27
CDR3: CASSRHPGTDRSYEQYF

J: TRBJ2-3
V: TRBV10-2
CDR3: CASRETGINTQYF

J: TRBJ1-2
V: TRBV19
CDR3: CASSKDRAYGYGYTF

J: TRBJ1-6
V: TRBV7-9
CDR3: CASSFGDKNNSPLHF

J: TRBJ1-1
V: TRBV6-5
CDR3: CASSQTEGDTEAFF

J: TRBJ2-1
V: TRBV7-9
CDR3: CASSPSRGSSYNEQFF

J: TRBJ2-7
V: TRBV29-1
CDR3: CSVLGTGTYEQYF

J: TRBJ2-7
V: TRBV6-1
CDR3: CASSEEGVGEQYF

J: TRBJ2-1
V: TRBV3-1/TRBV3-2
CDR3: CASREPVRLEQFF

J: TRBJ1-1
V: TRBV15
CDR3: CATSRDLGQRNTEAFF

J: TRBJ2-7
V: TRBV27
CDR3: CASSYGLPPYEQYF

J: TRBJ1-4
V: TRBV21-1
CDR3: CASSSTGGTVHEKLFF

J: TRBJ2-7
V: TRBV7-6
CDR3: CASSPTPDEQYF

J: TRBJ2-1
V: TRBV7-3
CDR3: CASSPTSPVTYNEQFF

J: TRBJ1-2
V: TRBV4-2
CDR3: CASSQLIAFGYTF

J: TRBJ2-2
V: TRBV29-1
CDR3: CSVEGGPSTGELFF

J: TRBJ2-6
V: TRBV28
CDR3: CASRHASSGANVLTF

J: TRBJ2-7
V: TRBV18
CDR3: CASSRAGAVEQYF

J: TRBJ2-7
V: TRBV7-9
CDR3: CASSLASSGGTYEQYF

J: TRBJ2-7
V: TRBV7-2
CDR3: CASSAEIGSYEQYF

J: TRBJ2-3
V: TRBV4-2
CDR3: CASSREGRGIDTQYF

J: TRBJ2-5
V: TRBV18
CDR3: CASSPIGAGGSQETQYF

J: TRBJ1-6
V: TRBV2
CDR3: CASSEPPGVAVGGNGPLHF

J: TRBJ1-5
V: TRBV2
CDR3: CASRRGGDQPQHF

J: TRBJ1-5
V: TRBV3-1/TRBV3-2
CDR3: CASSQGAGLQPQHF

J: TRBJ1-4
V: TRBV3-1/TRBV3-2
CDR3: CASSQGSRSNEKLFF

J: TRBJ2-7
V: TRBV11-3
CDR3: CASSLSPGSYEQYF

J: TRBJ1-1
V: TRBV11-2
CDR3: CASSSGDRVNTEAFF

J: TRBJ2-7
V: TRBV5-8
CDR3: CASSIADRVGEQYF

J: TRBJ2-7
V: TRBV6-2/TRBV6-3
CDR3: CASSTTPPEQYF

J: TRBJ2-6
V: TRBV29-1
CDR3: CSVPVLGQGGGANVLTF

J: TRBJ2-7
V: TRBV30
CDR3: CAWSVLGEQYF

J: TRBJ2-3
V: TRBV3-1/TRBV3-2
CDR3: CASGQLIGTQYF

J: TRBJ1-4
V: TRBV5-8
CDR3: CASSLREANEKLFF

J: TRBJ2-7
V: TRBV10-3
CDR3: CAINTGSGEQYF

J: TRBJ1-3
V: TRBV18
CDR3: CASSPKGDTIYF

J: TRBJ2-1
V: TRBV25-1
CDR3: CASSDFREGTSGSGEQFF

J: TRBJ1-1
V: TRBV27
CDR3: CASRKQGVEAFF

J: TRBJ1-3
V: TRBV11-2
CDR3: CASSPGSGNTIYF

J: TRBJ2-7
V: TRBV5-1
CDR3: CASSLVQGSSYEQYF

J: TRBJ2-7
V: TRBV7-9
CDR3: CASSFGGMQSSEQYF

J: TRBJ2-7
V: TRBV5-1
CDR3: CASSLETGTAYEQYF

J: TRBJ2-1
V: TRBV6-5
CDR3: CASRRGRPDNEQFF

J: TRBJ2-7
V: TRBV4-1
CDR3: CASSQTDSSYEQYF

J: TRBJ2-7
V: TRBV7-2
CDR3: CASSPFGGDYEQYF

J: TRBJ2-7
V: TRBV20-1
CDR3: CSASSSLASYEQYF

J: TRBJ2-7
V: TRBV2
CDR3: CASGPSGGIYEQYF

J: TRBJ2-7
V: TRBV11-2
CDR3: CASSLSGYEQYF

J: TRBJ1-2
V: TRBV4-1
CDR3: CASSQEEGNAGYGYTF

J: TRBJ2-7
V: TRBV2
CDR3: CASNRRGGAAYEQYF

J: TRBJ2-5
V: TRBV27
CDR3: CASSPRDSLATQYF